The present T cell receptor (beta chain) was sequenced within a study of OX40 agonist ivuxolimab in advanced cancers. The method was immunoSEQ multiplex PCR; TCRdb's version includes in-frame clones alone and lacks a portion of them. The repertoire holds several thousand clones, with less than 85% as singletons. As concerns this clone: Its matching antigen is unknown.

Regarding the study as a whole: Some of the lowest clonal expansion was seen in partial responders at 0.1-3.0 mg/kg. Researchers report that CD8+ T cells had, on average, more expanded clones than CD4+.

CDR1 is SGDLS, CDR2 YYNGEE, per germline. Trimming shortened V by 0 bases and J by 0 bases, and 15 bases separated the two germline ends. The CDR3 is made up of 17 amino acids. The sequences come from CD4+ or CD8+ T cells sorted from blood, collected in a trial of the OX40 agonist ivuxolimab. The chain recombines TRBV9 with TRBJ1-2; perhaps TRBD1 as D (6 bases). This clonotype originated in an adult with an advanced solid tumor such as melanoma, head and neck, liver or kidney cancer. Here the CDR3 reads CASSVGPGASANYGYTF. In DNA, the CDR3 is TGTGCCAGCAGCGTAGGCCCAGGGGCGTCAGCTAACTATGGCTACACCTTC.